This TCR beta chain is drawn from a study of patients and donors after allogeneic stem cell transplantation. TCRdb independently ran MiXCR on the RT-PCR reads; one entry per CDR3 protein. This table has fewer than 500,000 distinct CDR3 sequences, more than 15% appearing once. This clonotype showed up just a few times. Germline lookup yields CDR1 LGHNA and CDR2 YSLEER. The V gene lost 0 bases and the J gene lost 7 bases, with 16 bases spanning the gap. The CDR3 is made up of 17 amino acids. The receptor comes from a human donor who was either an allogeneic HSCT recipient or a stem cell or donor lymphocyte infusion donor (not recorded which). It is not recorded whose cells these are; they may come from a transplant donor. The sample comprised blood, either unsorted or a sorted T cell fraction (not recorded which). The rearrangement uses TRBV4-3 and TRBJ1-6; no clear D. CDR3 residues: CASSQDLFELGNSPLHF. CDR3 DNA sequence: TGCGCCAGCAGCCAAGATCTCTTCGAGTTAGGAAATTCACCCCTCCACTTT.